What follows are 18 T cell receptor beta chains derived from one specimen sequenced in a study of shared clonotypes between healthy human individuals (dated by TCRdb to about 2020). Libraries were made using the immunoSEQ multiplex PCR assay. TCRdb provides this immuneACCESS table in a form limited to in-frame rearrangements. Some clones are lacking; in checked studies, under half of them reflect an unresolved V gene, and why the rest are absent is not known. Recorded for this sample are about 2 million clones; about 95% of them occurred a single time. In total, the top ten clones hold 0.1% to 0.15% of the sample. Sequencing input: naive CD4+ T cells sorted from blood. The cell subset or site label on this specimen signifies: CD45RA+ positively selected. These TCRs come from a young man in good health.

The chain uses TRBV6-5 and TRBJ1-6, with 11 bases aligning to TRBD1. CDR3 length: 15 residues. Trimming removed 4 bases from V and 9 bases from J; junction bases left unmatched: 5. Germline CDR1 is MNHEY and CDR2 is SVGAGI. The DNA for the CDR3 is TGTGCCAGCAGTTCGGGGGACAGGGGGAGTTCACCCCTCCACTTT. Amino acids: CASSSGDRGSSPLHF.

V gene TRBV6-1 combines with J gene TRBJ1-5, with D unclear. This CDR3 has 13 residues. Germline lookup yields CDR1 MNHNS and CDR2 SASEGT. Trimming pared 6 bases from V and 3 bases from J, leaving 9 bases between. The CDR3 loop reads CASRGRNNQPQHF. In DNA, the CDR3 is TGTGCCAGCAGAGGGAGGAACAATCAGCCCCAGCATTTT.

The CDR3 loop reads CASSEWEETQYF. DNA of the CDR3: TGCGCCAGCAGTGAGTGGGAAGAGACCCAGTACTTC. V usage is TRBV10-2 and J usage is TRBJ2-5; D call uncertain. The CDR3 is 12 amino acids. V gave up 1 base and J gave up 3 bases, with 3 bases separating them. CDR1 WSHSY and CDR2 SAAADI come from the germline V gene.

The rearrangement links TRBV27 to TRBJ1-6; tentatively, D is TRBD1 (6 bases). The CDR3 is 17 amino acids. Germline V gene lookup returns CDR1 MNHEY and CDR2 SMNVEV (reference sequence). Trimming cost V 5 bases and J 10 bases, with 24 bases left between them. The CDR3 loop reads CASSLYPSRGRDSPLHF. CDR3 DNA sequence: TGTGCCAGCAGTCTATACCCCTCTAGGGGGAGGGACTCACCCCTCCACTTT.

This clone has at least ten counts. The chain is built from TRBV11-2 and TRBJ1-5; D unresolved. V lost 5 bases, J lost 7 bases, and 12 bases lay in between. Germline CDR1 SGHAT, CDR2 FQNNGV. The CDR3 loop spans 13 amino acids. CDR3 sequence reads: CASSLGPDQPQHF. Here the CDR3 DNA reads TGTGCCAGCAGCCTAGGTCCGGACCAGCCCCAGCATTTT.

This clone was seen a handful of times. CDR3 region: CSVVGRATDTQYF. DNA for the CDR3: TGCAGCGTTGTCGGCAGGGCCACAGATACGCAGTATTTT. The chain couples TRBV29-1 to TRBJ2-3; D perhaps matches TRBD1 (5 bases). This CDR3 spans 13 amino acids. V lost 4 bases and J lost 2, with 10 bases in between. The V gene's germline CDR1 is SQVTM and CDR2 ANQGSEA.

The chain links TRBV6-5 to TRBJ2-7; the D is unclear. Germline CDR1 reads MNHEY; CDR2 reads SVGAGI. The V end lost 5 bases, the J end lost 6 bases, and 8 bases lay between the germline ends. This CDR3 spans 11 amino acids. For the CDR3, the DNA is TGTGCCAGCAGTGGGTTAGGCGAGCAGTACTTC. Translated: CASSGLGEQYF.

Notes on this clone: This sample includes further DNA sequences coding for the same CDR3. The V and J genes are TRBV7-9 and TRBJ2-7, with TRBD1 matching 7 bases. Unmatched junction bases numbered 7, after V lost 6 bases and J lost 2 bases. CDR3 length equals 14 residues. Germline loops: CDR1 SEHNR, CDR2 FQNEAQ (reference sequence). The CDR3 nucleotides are TGTGCCAGCAGGCAAACAGGGGATCCCTACGAGCAGTACTTC. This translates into CASRQTGDPYEQYF.

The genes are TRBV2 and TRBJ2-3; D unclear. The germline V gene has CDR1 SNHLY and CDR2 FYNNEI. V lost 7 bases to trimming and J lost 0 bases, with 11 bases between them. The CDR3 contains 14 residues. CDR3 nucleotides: TGTGCCAGCATCCTCGCCCGGAGCACAGATACGCAGTATTTT. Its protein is CASILARSTDTQYF.

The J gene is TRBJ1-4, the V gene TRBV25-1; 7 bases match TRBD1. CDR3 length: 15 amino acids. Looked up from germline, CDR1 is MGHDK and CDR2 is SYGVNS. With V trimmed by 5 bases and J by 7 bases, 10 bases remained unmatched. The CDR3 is CASSQGGESGEKLFF. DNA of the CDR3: TGTGCCAGCAGTCAGGGGGGGGAGTCGGGTGAAAAACTGTTTTTT.

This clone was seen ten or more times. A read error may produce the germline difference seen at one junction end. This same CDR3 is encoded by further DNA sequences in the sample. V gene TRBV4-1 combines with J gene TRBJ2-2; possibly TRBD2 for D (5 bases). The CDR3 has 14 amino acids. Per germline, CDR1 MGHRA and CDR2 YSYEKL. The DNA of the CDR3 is TGCGCCAGCAGCCAAGATCCCCACACCGGGAAGCTGTTTTTT. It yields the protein CASSQDPHTGKLFF.

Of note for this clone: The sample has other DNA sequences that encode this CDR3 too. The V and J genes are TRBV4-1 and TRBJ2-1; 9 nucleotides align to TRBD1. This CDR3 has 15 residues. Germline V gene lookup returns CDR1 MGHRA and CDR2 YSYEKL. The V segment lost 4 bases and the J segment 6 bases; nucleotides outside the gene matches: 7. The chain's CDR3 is CASSRPGQGGNEQFF. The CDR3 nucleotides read TGCGCCAGCAGCCGGCCGGGACAGGGCGGCAATGAGCAGTTCTTC.

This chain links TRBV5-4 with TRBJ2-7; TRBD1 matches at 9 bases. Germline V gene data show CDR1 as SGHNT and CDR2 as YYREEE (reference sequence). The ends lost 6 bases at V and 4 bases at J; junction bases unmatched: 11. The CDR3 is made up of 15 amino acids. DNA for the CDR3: TGTGCCAGCACCGTCGCCGGGACAGGGTCTTACGAGCAGTACTTC. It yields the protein CASTVAGTGSYEQYF.

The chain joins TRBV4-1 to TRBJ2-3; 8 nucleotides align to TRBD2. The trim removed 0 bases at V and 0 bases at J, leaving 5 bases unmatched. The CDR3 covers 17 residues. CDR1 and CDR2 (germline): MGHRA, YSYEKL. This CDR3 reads CASSQDGASGSTDTQYF. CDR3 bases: TGCGCCAGCAGCCAAGATGGCGCTAGCGGGAGCACAGATACGCAGTATTTT.

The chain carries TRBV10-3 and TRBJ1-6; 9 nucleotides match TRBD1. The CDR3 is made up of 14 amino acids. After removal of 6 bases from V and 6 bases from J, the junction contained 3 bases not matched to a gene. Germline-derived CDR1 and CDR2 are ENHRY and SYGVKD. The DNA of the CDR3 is TGTGCCATCAGCCCGGGACAGGGTAATTCACCCCTCCACTTT. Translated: CAISPGQGNSPLHF.

The CDR3 loop reads CAWSGFGPIKYF. CDR3 DNA: TGTGCCTGGAGTGGCTTCGGACCCATCAAGTACTTC. The chain combines TRBV30 with TRBJ2-7; D remains unclear. Germline assignment: CDR1 GTSNPN and CDR2 SVGIG (reference sequence). V was pared by 1 base and J by 11 bases, with 15 bases between. The CDR3 is 12 amino acids.

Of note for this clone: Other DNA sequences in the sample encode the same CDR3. The CDR3 sequence is CASSRGTNEKLFF. The CDR3 bases are TGTGCCAGCAGTCGGGGTACTAATGAAAAACTGTTTTTT. This chain joins TRBV7-2 and TRBJ1-4, with no clear D. This CDR3 is 13 amino acids long. Per germline, CDR1 SGHTA and CDR2 FQGNSA. V was cut by 6 bases and J by 2 bases, with 7 bases left in between. Full variable domain (missing parts from reference TRBV7-2 and TRBJ1-4): GAGVSQSPSNKVTEKGKDVELRCDPISGHTALYWYRQSLGQGLEFLIYFQGNSAPDKSGLPSDRFSAERTGGSVSTLTIQRTQQEDSAVYLCASSRGTNEKLFFGSGTQLSVL.

The CDR3 loop is CASSLSGTSGSVQYF. CDR3 coding DNA: TGTGCCAGCAGCTTGAGTGGGACTAGCGGGAGTGTGCAGTACTTC. V is TRBV5-4 and J is TRBJ2-7; TRBD2 aligns across 14 bases. The CDR3 contains 15 residues. The germline CDR1 and CDR2 sequences are SGHNT and YYREEE (reference sequence). Unmatched junction bases numbered 6, after V lost 1 base and J lost 9 bases.